These 7 T cell receptor beta chains originate from one sample sequenced in a study of shared clonotypes between healthy human individuals. The repertoire was sequenced with immunoSEQ multiplex PCR; TCRdb's copy has only in-frame clones and lacks some. Of about 600,000 clones in the sample, approximately 97% were seen once. Sequenced sample: naive CD4+ T cells sorted from blood. The subset is: CD45RA+ positively selected. All receptors come from a woman aged 30 to 39 in good health.

The J gene is TRBJ2-7, the V gene TRBV28, with D possibly being TRBD2 (5 bases). The CDR3 is 13 amino acids. The germline V and J ends were trimmed by 7 bases and 6 bases, with 16 bases remaining between them. Germline loops: CDR1 MDHEN, CDR2 SYDVKM. Written as DNA, the CDR3 is TGTGCCAGCAATCTGGATGCGGGCGGCGAGCAGTACTTC. It specifies CASNLDAGGEQYF.

This chain links TRBV6-5 with TRBJ2-2; D is undetermined. The CDR3 is made up of 11 amino acids. V shed 10 bases and J shed 3 bases, with 6 bases lying between them. The germline V gene encodes CDR1 MNHEY and CDR2 SVGAGI. The CDR3 DNA reads as TGTGCCACGAAGGACACCGGGGAGCTGTTTTTT. Translation gives CATKDTGELFF.

This rearrangement joins TRBV6-6 to TRBJ2-5, with D maybe TRBD1 (5 bases). Per the germline V gene, CDR1 is MNHNY and CDR2 is SVGAGI (reference sequence). The V gene lost 6 bases and the J gene lost 3 bases, with 14 bases spanning the gap. This CDR3 has 14 residues. Written as DNA, the CDR3 is TGTGCCAGCAGAGACGCTCAGGGTAAAGAGACCCAGTACTTC. Translating it yields CASRDAQGKETQYF.

This sequence joins TRBV19 and TRBJ1-5; D is undetermined. CDR1 is LNHDA, CDR2 SQIVND, per germline (reference sequence). This CDR3 region has 16 residues. The V and J ends lost 3 bases and 5 bases respectively, with 17 bases between them. The chain's CDR3 is CASSIPQPARDQPQHF. CDR3 DNA: TGTGCCAGTAGTATTCCTCAGCCGGCTAGGGATCAGCCCCAGCATTTT.

This rearrangement joins TRBV10-3 to TRBJ2-7; no firm D call. V was trimmed by 10 bases and J by 5 bases, leaving 18 bases between them. Looked up from germline, CDR1 is ENHRY and CDR2 is SYGVKD. The CDR3 spans 13 residues. The CDR3 nucleotides read TGTGCCACCAAAATAACCGCCCAGGACGAGCAGTACTTC. Its translation is CATKITAQDEQYF.

This chain joins TRBV5-1 and TRBJ1-5; TRBD1 might be the D (5 bases). The CDR3 totals 15 residues. Germline values: CDR1 SGHRS, CDR2 YFSETQ. Trimming left V 2 bases short and J 4 bases short, with 13 bases between. The CDR3: CASSLGGTPNQPQHF. The CDR3, as DNA: TGCGCCAGCAGCTTAGGCGGGACCCCAAATCAGCCCCAGCATTTT.

The chain recombines TRBV5-1 with TRBJ2-5; 12 bases agree with TRBD2. Germline CDR1 reads SGHRS; CDR2 reads YFSETQ. The CDR3 is made up of 17 amino acids. The V and J ends lost 4 bases and 1 base, in that order; junction bases with no gene match: 8. The CDR3 DNA reads TGCGCCAGCAGCCCAGGACTAGCGGGGTGGGGCCAAGAGACCCAGTACTTC. It yields the protein CASSPGLAGWGQETQYF. The full variable domain, in which reference TRBV5-1 and TRBJ2-5 provide the parts outside the CDR3, is KAGVTQTPRYLIKTRGQQVTLSCSPISGHRSVSWYQQTPGQGLQFLFEYFSETQRNKGNFPGRFSGRQFSNSRSEMNVSTLELGDSALYLCASSPGLAGWGQETQYFGPGTRLLVL.